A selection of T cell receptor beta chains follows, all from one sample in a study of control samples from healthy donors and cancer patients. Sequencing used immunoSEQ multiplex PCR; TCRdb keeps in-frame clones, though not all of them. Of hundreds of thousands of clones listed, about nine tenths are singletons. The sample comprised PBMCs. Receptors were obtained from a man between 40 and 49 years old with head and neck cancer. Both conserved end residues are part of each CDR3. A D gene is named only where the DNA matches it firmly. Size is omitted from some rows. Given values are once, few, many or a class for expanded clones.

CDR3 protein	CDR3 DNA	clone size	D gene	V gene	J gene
CASSQDPFVGATEAFF	TGCGCCAGCAGCCAAGATCCGTTTGTGGGGGCCACTGAAGCTTTCTTT	.	.	TRBV4-3	TRBJ1-1
CASSSGTSGTTDTQYF	TGTGCCAGCAGCTCCGGGACTAGCGGGACCACAGATACGCAGTATTTT	.	TRBD2	TRBV11-3	TRBJ2-3
CASSPGALSSYNEQFF	TGTGCCAGCAGCCCCGGAGCGTTGAGCTCCTACAATGAGCAGTTCTTC	.	.	TRBV5-4	TRBJ2-1
CATSRDRSYEQYF	TGTGCCACCAGCCGGGACAGGTCCTACGAGCAGTACTTC	.	TRBD1	TRBV15	TRBJ2-7
CASSPKGLAGETQYF	TGTGCCAGCAGCCCAAAGGGACTAGCTGGAGAGACCCAGTACTTC	.	TRBD2	TRBV7-3	TRBJ2-5
CASVKASGGRYNEQFF	TGTGCCAGTGTAAAAGCTAGCGGGGGGCGTTACAATGAGCAGTTCTTC	.	TRBD2	TRBV19	TRBJ2-1
CASSVHSSPGLNSPLHF	TGTGCCAGCAGCGTCCACTCATCACCCGGCCTCAATTCACCCCTCCACTTT	once	.	TRBV9	TRBJ1-6
CASSPSSGFVISYEQYF	TGTGCCAGCAGTCCCTCTAGCGGGTTCGTGATCTCCTACGAGCAGTACTTC	.	TRBD2	TRBV11-2	TRBJ2-7
CATSSGFGENIQYF	TGTGCCACCAGTTCTGGCTTTGGGGAAAACATTCAGTACTTC	few	.	TRBV24-1	TRBJ2-4
CASSLGKGTQYF	TGTGCCAGCAGTTTAGGGAAGGGTACGCAGTATTTT	.	.	TRBV27	TRBJ2-3
CASSGNYGYTF	TGTGCCAGCAGTGGGAACTATGGCTACACCTTC	.	.	TRBV2	TRBJ1-2
CASSLSWTSTDTQYF	TGTGCCAGCAGTTTGTCGTGGACTAGCACAGATACGCAGTATTTT	.	.	TRBV28	TRBJ2-3
CASSFPGTSGSSEQYF	TGTGCCAGCAGTTTCCCCGGGACTAGCGGGAGTTCCGAGCAGTACTTC	.	TRBD2	TRBV27	TRBJ2-7
CASSLAGSRYEQYF	TGTGCCAGCAGCTTAGCGGGCAGCAGATACGAGCAGTACTTC	.	.	TRBV7-9	TRBJ2-7
CASSRRVGTGSLRGYTF	TGTGCCAGCAGCCGACGGGTCGGGACAGGCTCATTACGTGGCTACACCTTC	.	TRBD1	TRBV28	TRBJ1-2
CASSSPAVEQYF	TGTGCCAGCAGTTCACCCGCGGTGGAGCAGTACTTC	.	.	TRBV28	TRBJ2-7
CASSPSGKGLKNTGELFF	TGTGCCAGCTCACCATCCGGGAAAGGGCTTAAGAACACCGGGGAGCTGTTTTTT	.	.	TRBV18	TRBJ2-2
CASSSCLYTEAFF	TGTGCCAGCAGCTCCTGCCTATACACTGAAGCTTTCTTT	once	.	TRBV21-1	TRBJ1-1
CASSQARDRGLFEQFF	TGCGCCAGCAGCCAAGCGCGGGACAGGGGGCTGTTTGAGCAGTTCTTC	.	TRBD1	TRBV4-1	TRBJ2-1
CACGVGYTF	TGTGCCTGCGGGGTTGGCTACACCTTC	.	.	TRBV30	TRBJ1-2
CASSRSGGANVLTF	TGTGCCAGCTCACGCTCGGGGGGGGCCAACGTCCTGACTTTC	.	.	TRBV18	TRBJ2-6
CASSQGTFYGYTF	TGTGCCAGCAGCCAAGGGACTTTCTATGGCTACACCTTC	.	.	TRBV3-1/TRBV3-2	TRBJ1-2
CASSLVKGNTEAFF	TGTGCCAGCAGCTTAGTAAAGGGGAACACTGAAGCTTTCTTT	.	.	TRBV7-9	TRBJ1-1
CASSAASSYEQYF	TGCGCCAGCTCCGCAGCCAGCTCCTACGAGCAGTACTTC	once	.	TRBV5-1	TRBJ2-7
CAISLNTGELFF	TGTGCCATCAGTTTAAACACCGGGGAGCTGTTTTTT	.	.	TRBV10-3	TRBJ2-2
CASSEQGVTDTQYF	TGTGCCAGCAGTGAGCAGGGAGTGACAGATACGCAGTATTTT	.	.	TRBV6-4	TRBJ2-3
CASSFYSDKYEQYF	TGCGCCAGCAGCTTCTACAGCGATAAATACGAGCAGTACTTC	.	.	TRBV5-1	TRBJ2-7